These 24 T cell receptor beta chains share one sample of origin, sequenced in a study of cytomegalovirus exposure and HLA in healthy donors. Researchers ran the PCR with 60 Vbeta and 13 Jbeta primers. Assay used: immunoSEQ multiplex PCR; TCRdb lists only in-frame clones, some missing. The table shows 150,000 or so clones, with approximately 80% occurring only once. The specimen sequenced was PBMCs. These receptors originate from a man between 40 and 49 years old in good health and CMV-seropositive.

The table lists this clone with a count of one. V gene TRBV9 combines with J gene TRBJ1-1; possibly TRBD1 for D (5 bases). The CDR3 is 14 amino acids. V lost 0 bases and J lost 5, with 11 bases in between. Germline CDR1 and CDR2: SGDLS and YYNGEE. CDR3 protein: CASSVEAGLTEAFF. CDR3 DNA sequence: TGTGCCAGCAGCGTAGAAGCAGGGTTGACTGAAGCTTTCTTT.

The genes are TRBV4-3 and TRBJ2-3; 7 bases are shared with TRBD2. This CDR3 is 14 amino acids long. The germline CDR1 and CDR2 sequences are LGHNA and YSLEER. J gave up 6 bases and V 1 base, and 4 bases lay outside the gene matches. The DNA for the CDR3 is TGCGCCAGCAGCCAAGGGGTCGGGGGGGATACGCAGTATTTT. Translated, it gives CASSQGVGGDTQYF.

This clone has a handful of counts. The chain recombines TRBV5-6 with TRBJ2-7, with 9 bases lining up with TRBD1. The germline gives CDR1 SGHDT, CDR2 YYEEEE. The CDR3 runs to 14 residues. V lost 0 bases and J lost 5; bases outside the gene matches: 3. The CDR3 nucleotides are TGTGCCAGCAGCTTGGGGGGACAGGGAGACGAGCAGTACTTC. This translates into CASSLGGQGDEQYF.

The rearrangement joins TRBV7-2 to TRBJ2-7; possible D gene TRBD2, 7 bases. Between the trimmed V and J ends, which lost 5 bases and 4 bases, there was a span of 15 bases. Germline V gives CDR1 SGHTA, CDR2 FQGNSA. The CDR3 has 14 amino acids. This chain's CDR3 is CASSLVGGQYEQYF. CDR3 nucleotides: TGTGCCAGCAGCCTCGTCGGGGGGCAGTACGAGCAGTACTTC.

The chain links TRBV10-3 to TRBJ2-7, with 10 bases matching TRBD2. The junction had 2 bases not matched to a gene; V was cut back by 3 bases and J by 6 bases. Germline CDR1 ENHRY, CDR2 SYGVKD. The CDR3 runs 13 residues. CDR3 sequence (DNA): TGTGCCATCAGTGAAGCGGGGGGGGGCGAGCAGTACTTC. It yields the protein CAISEAGGGEQYF.

The chain recombines TRBV5-4 with TRBJ2-1; D is uncertain. V was pared by 2 bases and J by 10 bases, with 7 bases between. The CDR3 covers 11 residues. The germline CDR1 and CDR2 sequences are SGHNT and YYREEE (reference sequence). The DNA for the CDR3 is TGTGCCAGCAGCTTTGAGTCGGAGCAGTTCTTC. This gives the protein CASSFESEQFF.

The chain recombines TRBV7-2 with TRBJ2-3, with D unclear. Trimming cost V 2 bases and J 6 bases, with 12 bases left between them. Germline V gene data show CDR1 as SGHTA and CDR2 as FQGNSA. The CDR3 is 14 amino acids. The CDR3 coding sequence is TGTGCCAGCAGCTTAAGTCACCCACAGGATACGCAGTATTTT. This encodes CASSLSHPQDTQYF.

The CDR3 sequence: CASSEEIYGYTF. The CDR3 DNA sequence: TGTGCCAGCAGTGAAGAGATCTATGGCTACACCTTC. The chain carries TRBV25-1 and TRBJ1-2; D ambiguous. The length of the CDR3 is 12 residues. With 2 bases removed from V and 4 bases from J, the gap between germline ends came to 5 bases. Per the germline V gene, CDR1 is MGHDK and CDR2 is SYGVNS.

This clone was observed a few times. The genes are TRBV29-1 and TRBJ2-4; tentative D call: TRBD2 (5 bases). Germline V gene data show CDR1 as SQVTM and CDR2 as ANQGSEA. There are 14 residues in the CDR3. Trimming stripped 5 bases from V and 1 base from J, with 12 bases between. CDR3 in DNA: TGCAGCGTTAGAGGGCCCGGGGCCAAAAACATTCAGTACTTC. Its protein product is CSVRGPGAKNIQYF.

V gene TRBV14 combines with J gene TRBJ2-1, with D uncertain. The CDR3 length is 13 residues. The germline V gene has CDR1 SGHDN and CDR2 FVKESK. Trimming pared 1 base from V and 11 bases from J, leaving 12 bases between. Here the CDR3 reads CASSQVSVNKQFF. CDR3 bases: TGTGCCAGCAGCCAAGTTTCAGTGAATAAGCAGTTCTTC.

The V and J genes are TRBV5-8 and TRBJ2-3, with D perhaps matching TRBD2 (5 bases). The CDR3 is 14 amino acids. The V end was cut by 4 bases, the J end by 6 bases, with 15 bases between. Germline-derived CDR1 and CDR2 are SGHTS and YDEGEE. CDR3 region: CASSLRTRMDTQYF. For the CDR3, the DNA is TGTGCCAGCAGCCTCCGGACTCGCATGGATACGCAGTATTTT.

The gene calls are TRBV28 and TRBJ2-7; 13 positions agree with TRBD2. CDR3 length equals 18 residues. Trimming cost V 3 bases and J 2 bases; bases outside gene matches: 10. Germline CDR1 reads MDHEN; CDR2 reads SYDVKM. CDR3 nucleotides: TGTGCCAGCAGTTTTCGCGGTGGACTAGCGGGAGCGACCTACGAGCAGTACTTC. Its translation is CASSFRGGLAGATYEQYF.

This chain connects TRBV18 to TRBJ1-5, with TRBD1 matching 7 bases. V gave up 3 bases and J gave up 6 bases; unmatched junction bases: 2. This CDR3 has 13 residues. Per germline, CDR1 KGHSH and CDR2 LQKENI. The CDR3 here is CASSPGTAQPQHF. Here the CDR3 DNA reads TGTGCCAGCTCACCGGGGACAGCTCAGCCCCAGCATTTT.

Only a few counts were recorded for this clone. This sequence joins TRBV11-2 and TRBJ2-5; a weak D match, TRBD2 (5 bases). The CDR3 has 11 amino acids. The V gene's germline CDR1 is SGHAT and CDR2 FQNNGV. Deletions cut 8 bases from V and 6 bases from J, with 10 bases between. CDR3: CASAGTQTQYF. DNA for the CDR3: TGTGCCAGCGCGGGTACGCAGACCCAGTACTTC.

V usage is TRBV5-1 and J usage is TRBJ2-7; D might be TRBD1 (6 bases). CDR1 is SGHRS and CDR2 is YFSETQ in the germline V gene. The ends were cut back, 4 bases at V and 4 bases at J, with 9 bases in the middle. This CDR3 is 12 amino acids long. In DNA form, the CDR3 reads TGCGCCAGCAGCGTACAGGGATACGAGCAGTACTTC. Translating gives CASSVQGYEQYF.

The chain combines TRBV19 with TRBJ2-2, with TRBD1 as a possible D gene (6 bases). V was clipped by 7 bases and J by 0 bases, with 15 bases between them. This CDR3 comprises 16 residues. Germline CDR1 LNHDA, CDR2 SQIVND (reference sequence). The CDR3 nucleotides read TGTGCCAGTACCCCGACCTGGACAGCGAACACCGGGGAGCTGTTTTTT. Amino acid sequence: CASTPTWTANTGELFF.

The table lists this clone with a count of one. The rearrangement uses TRBV12-1 and TRBJ2-5; the table assigns TRBD2, which was not confirmed against the DNA. TRBV12-1 is a pseudogene. The CDR3 runs to 15 residues. The CDR3 protein is CASSFAFRNQETQYF. In nucleotides, the CDR3 is TGTGCCAGCAGCTTTGCGTTTAGAAACCAAGAGACCCAGTACTTC.

The chain uses TRBV30 and TRBJ1-4; possible D gene TRBD1, 5 bases. The CDR3 has 14 residues. The V end was cut by 0 bases, the J end by 5 bases, with 10 bases between. The germline gives CDR1 GTSNPN, CDR2 SVGIG (reference sequence). CDR3 residues: CAWSVGGSNEKLFF. As DNA, the CDR3 is TGTGCCTGGAGTGTCGGGGGATCAAATGAAAAACTGTTTTTT.

The chain links TRBV27 to TRBJ1-5, with unresolved D. The V end was cut by 2 bases, the J end by 7 bases, with 6 bases between. The CDR3 has 12 amino acids. The germline gives CDR1 MNHEY, CDR2 SMNVEV (reference sequence). CDR3 nucleotide sequence: TGTGCCAGCAGTTTAATCGGGCAGCCCCAGCATTTT. Its protein is CASSLIGQPQHF.

This clone has only a few counts. The chain is built from TRBV30 and TRBJ1-1; 9 nucleotides line up with TRBD1. The CDR3 is 14 amino acids. Germline V gives CDR1 GTSNPN, CDR2 SVGIG (reference sequence). V trimming: 1 base; J trimming: 4 bases; junction bases outside the gene matches: 4. The CDR3 protein is CAWSGTGVGTEAFF. DNA for the CDR3: TGTGCCTGGAGTGGGACAGGGGTAGGCACTGAAGCTTTCTTT. Full variable domain (remainder filled in from reference TRBV30 and TRBJ1-1): SQTIHQWPATLVQPVGSPLSLECTVEGTSNPNLYWYRQAAGRGLQLLFYSVGIGQISSEVPQNLSASRPQDRQFILSSKKLLLSDSGFYLCAWSGTGVGTEAFFGQGTRLTVV.

Worth noting for this clone: The junction differs from germline at one of its ends, possibly a read error. The chain couples TRBV12-5 to TRBJ1-1; the D is unclear. Germline lookup yields CDR1 LGHNT and CDR2 FRNRAP. This CDR3 spans 15 amino acids. CDR3: CASGLVMSGNTKAFF. CDR3 nucleotides: TGTGCTAGTGGTTTGGTAATGTCGGGGAACACTAAAGCTTTCTTT.

The chain joins TRBV30 to TRBJ1-6; TRBD1 might be the D (5 bases). V was trimmed by 1 base and J by 7 bases, leaving 8 bases between them. CDR3 length: 13 amino acids. From germline, CDR1 is GTSNPN and CDR2 SVGIG (reference sequence). This CDR3 is CAWSGQLNSPLHF. The CDR3 DNA sequence: TGTGCCTGGAGTGGACAGTTAAATTCACCCCTCCACTTT.

The J gene is TRBJ2-3, the V gene TRBV5-6; 10 bases line up with TRBD2. CDR3 length: 15 amino acids. J gave up 5 bases and V 1 base, and 4 bases lay outside the gene matches. Germline V gene sequence: CDR1 SGHDT, CDR2 YYEEEE. The DNA for the CDR3 is TGTGCCAGCAGCTTGAGCGGGAGGGCCGGAGATACGCAGTATTTT. Its translation: CASSLSGRAGDTQYF.

The V gene is TRBV6-1, the J gene TRBJ2-5; D is unclear. This CDR3 contains 12 residues. Germline CDR1 MNHNS, CDR2 SASEGT. V was clipped by 5 bases and J by 5 bases, with 9 bases between them. Here the CDR3 DNA reads TGTGCCAGCAGTCCCCTCGGGGAGACCCAGTACTTC. Residues: CASSPLGETQYF.